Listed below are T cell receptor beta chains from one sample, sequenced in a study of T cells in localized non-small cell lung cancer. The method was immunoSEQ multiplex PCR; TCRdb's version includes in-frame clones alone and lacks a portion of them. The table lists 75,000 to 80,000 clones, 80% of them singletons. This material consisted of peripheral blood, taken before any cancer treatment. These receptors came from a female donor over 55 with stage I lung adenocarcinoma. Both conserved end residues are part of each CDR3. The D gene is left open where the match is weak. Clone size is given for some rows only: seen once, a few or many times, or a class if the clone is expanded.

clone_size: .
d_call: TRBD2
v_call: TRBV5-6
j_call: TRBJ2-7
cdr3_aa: CASSLPSGESYEQYF
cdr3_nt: TGTGCCAGCAGCTTGCCTAGCGGAGAGTCCTACGAGCAGTACTTC

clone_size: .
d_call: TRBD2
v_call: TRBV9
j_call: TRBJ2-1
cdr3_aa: CASSVGATSGRKLNEQFF
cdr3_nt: TGTGCCAGCAGCGTGGGAGCGACTAGCGGGAGAAAGTTGAATGAGCAGTTCTTC

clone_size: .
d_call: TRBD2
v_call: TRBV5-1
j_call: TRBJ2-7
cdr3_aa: CASSLELAEDEQYF
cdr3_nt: TGCGCCAGCAGCTTGGAACTAGCGGAGGACGAGCAGTACTTC

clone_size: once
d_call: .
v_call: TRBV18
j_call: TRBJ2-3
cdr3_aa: CASSPDLTQYF
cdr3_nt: TGTGCCAGCTCACCCGACCTTACGCAGTATTTT

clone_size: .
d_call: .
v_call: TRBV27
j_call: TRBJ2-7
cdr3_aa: CASSLVMGYEQYF
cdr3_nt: TGTGCCAGCAGTTTAGTTATGGGTTACGAGCAGTACTTC

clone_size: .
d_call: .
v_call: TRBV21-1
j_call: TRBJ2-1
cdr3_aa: CASSTQGGENEQFF
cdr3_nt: TGTGCCAGCAGCACCCAAGGGGGCGAGAATGAGCAGTTCTTC

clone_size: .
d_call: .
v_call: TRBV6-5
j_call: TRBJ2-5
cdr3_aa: CASSYNSLETQYF
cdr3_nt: TGTGCCAGCAGTTACAACTCCCTAGAGACCCAGTACTTC

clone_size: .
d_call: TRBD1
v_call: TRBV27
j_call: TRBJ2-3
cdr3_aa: CASSSPGQVTDTQYF
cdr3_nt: TGTGCCAGCAGTTCACCGGGACAGGTCACAGATACGCAGTATTTT

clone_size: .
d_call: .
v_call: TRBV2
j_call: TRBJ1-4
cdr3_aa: CASRGGPHRNEKLFF
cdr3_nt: TGTGCCAGCAGGGGGGGACCTCATAGGAATGAAAAACTGTTTTTT

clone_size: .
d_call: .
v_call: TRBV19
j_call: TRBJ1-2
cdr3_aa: CASSFRDLPGYTF
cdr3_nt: TGTGCCAGTAGTTTCCGGGACTTACCTGGCTACACCTTC

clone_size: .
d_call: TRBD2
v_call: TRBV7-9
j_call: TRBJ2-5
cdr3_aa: CASQRDLKETQYF
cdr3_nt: TGTGCCAGCCAGCGGGATTTGAAAGAGACCCAGTACTTC

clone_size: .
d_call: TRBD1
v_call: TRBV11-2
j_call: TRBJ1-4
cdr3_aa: CASRAGTGLEKLFF
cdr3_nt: TGTGCCAGCAGGGCCGGGACAGGTCTTGAAAAACTGTTTTTT

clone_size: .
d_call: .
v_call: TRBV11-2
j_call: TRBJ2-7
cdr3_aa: CASSFRRSGSISYF
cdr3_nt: TGTGCCAGCAGCTTCCGTCGTTCGGGTTCTATATCGTACTTC

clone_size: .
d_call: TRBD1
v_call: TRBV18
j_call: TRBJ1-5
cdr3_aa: CASSPGGGQQPQHF
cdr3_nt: TGTGCCAGCTCACCAGGAGGGGGACAGCAGCCCCAGCATTTT

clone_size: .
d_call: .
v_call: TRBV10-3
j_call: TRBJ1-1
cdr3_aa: CAISEMGEAFF
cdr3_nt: TGTGCCATCAGTGAGATGGGGGAAGCTTTCTTT

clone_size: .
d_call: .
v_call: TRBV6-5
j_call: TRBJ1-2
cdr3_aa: CASSYSNRVGYGYTF
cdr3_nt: TGTGCCAGCAGTTACTCGAACAGAGTGGGCTATGGCTACACCTTC

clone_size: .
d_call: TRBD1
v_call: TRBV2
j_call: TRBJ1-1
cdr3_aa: CASSIQGNGNTEAFF
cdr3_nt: TGTGCCAGCAGCATACAGGGGAATGGGAACACTGAAGCTTTCTTT

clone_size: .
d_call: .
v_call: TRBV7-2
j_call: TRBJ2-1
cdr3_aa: CASSLVVAVRGEQFF
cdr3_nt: TGTGCCAGCAGCTTAGTGGTAGCGGTCAGAGGAGAGCAGTTCTTC

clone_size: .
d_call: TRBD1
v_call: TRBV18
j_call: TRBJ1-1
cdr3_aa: CASSQGQGGGNTEAFF
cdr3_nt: TGTGCCAGCTCACAAGGACAGGGAGGAGGGAACACTGAAGCTTTCTTT

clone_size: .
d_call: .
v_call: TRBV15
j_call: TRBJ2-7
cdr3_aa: CATSRAGTGSYEQYF
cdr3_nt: TGTGCCACCAGCAGAGCCGGGACTGGATCCTACGAGCAGTACTTC

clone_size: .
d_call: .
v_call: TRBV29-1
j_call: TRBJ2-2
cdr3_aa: CSVATWVDTGELFF
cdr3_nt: TGCAGCGTTGCCACATGGGTAGACACCGGGGAGCTGTTTTTT

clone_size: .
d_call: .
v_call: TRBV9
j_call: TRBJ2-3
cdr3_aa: CASSVLPGEGSTDTQYF
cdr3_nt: TGTGCCAGCAGCGTACTACCCGGTGAGGGAAGCACAGATACGCAGTATTTT

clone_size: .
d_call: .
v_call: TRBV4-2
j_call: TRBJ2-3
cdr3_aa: CASSQFDGSTDTQYF
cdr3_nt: TGTGCCAGCAGCCAATTCGACGGCAGCACAGATACGCAGTATTTT

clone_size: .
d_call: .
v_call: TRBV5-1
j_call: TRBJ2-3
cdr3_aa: CASSLGSYPTDTQYF
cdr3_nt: TGCGCCAGCAGCTTGGGGTCCTACCCCACAGATACGCAGTATTTT

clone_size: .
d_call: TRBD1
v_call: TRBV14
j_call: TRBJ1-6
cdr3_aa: CASSWGQNNSPLHF
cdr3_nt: TGTGCCAGCAGCTGGGGACAGAATAATTCACCCCTCCACTTT

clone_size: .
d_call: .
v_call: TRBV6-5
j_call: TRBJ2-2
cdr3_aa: CASSETSTGELFF
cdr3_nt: TGTGCCAGCAGCGAAACTAGCACCGGGGAGCTGTTTTTT

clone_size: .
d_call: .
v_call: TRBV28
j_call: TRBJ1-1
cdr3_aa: CASSSPRGPGNTEAFF
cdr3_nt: TGTGCCAGCAGTTCCCCCCGGGGGCCCGGTAACACTGAAGCTTTCTTT

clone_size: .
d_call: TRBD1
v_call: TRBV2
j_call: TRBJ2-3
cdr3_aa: CASRGQAFTDTQYF
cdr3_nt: TGTGCCAGCAGGGGACAGGCATTCACAGATACGCAGTATTTT

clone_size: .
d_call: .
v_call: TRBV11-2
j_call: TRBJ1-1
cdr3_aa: CASSLIGWGLQNTEAFF
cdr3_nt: TGTGCCAGCAGCTTAATCGGTTGGGGACTTCAGAACACTGAAGCTTTCTTT

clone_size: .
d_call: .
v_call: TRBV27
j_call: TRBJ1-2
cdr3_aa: CASRSLYGYTF
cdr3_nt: TGTGCCAGCAGGAGCCTGTATGGCTACACCTTC

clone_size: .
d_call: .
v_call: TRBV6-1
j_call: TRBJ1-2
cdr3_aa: CASSEGRTGSYGYTF
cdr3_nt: TGTGCCAGCAGTGAAGGGAGGACCGGGAGCTATGGCTACACCTTC

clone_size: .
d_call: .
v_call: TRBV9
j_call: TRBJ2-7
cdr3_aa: CASSVSDSSYEQYF
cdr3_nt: TGTGCCAGCAGCGTATCGGACAGCTCCTACGAGCAGTACTTC

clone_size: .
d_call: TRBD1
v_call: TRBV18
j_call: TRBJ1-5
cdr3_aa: CASSPLSPGQGISQPQHF
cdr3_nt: TGTGCCAGCTCACCACTCTCTCCGGGACAGGGGATCAGTCAGCCCCAGCATTTT

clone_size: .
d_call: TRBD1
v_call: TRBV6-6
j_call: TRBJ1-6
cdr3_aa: CASSLGGPGQGSTLHF
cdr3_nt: TGTGCCAGCAGTCTAGGTGGTCCGGGACAGGGATCCACCCTCCACTTT

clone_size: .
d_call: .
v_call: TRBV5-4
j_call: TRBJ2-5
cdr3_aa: CASSFHRETQYF
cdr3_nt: TGTGCCAGCAGCTTCCACAGAGAGACCCAGTACTTC

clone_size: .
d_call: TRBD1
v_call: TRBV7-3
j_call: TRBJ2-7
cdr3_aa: CASSLTGGETYEQYF
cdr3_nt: TGTGCCAGCAGTCTGACAGGGGGAGAGACCTACGAGCAGTACTTC

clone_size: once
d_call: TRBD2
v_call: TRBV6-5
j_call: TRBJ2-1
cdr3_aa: CASSRGLAVLGEQFF
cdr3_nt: TGTGCCAGCAGCCGAGGACTAGCGGTCCTCGGCGAGCAGTTCTTC

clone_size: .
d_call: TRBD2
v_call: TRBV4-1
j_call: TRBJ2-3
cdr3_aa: CASSQMGLAGGRDTQYF
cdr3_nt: TGCGCCAGCAGCCAAATGGGGCTAGCGGGGGGGCGGGATACGCAGTATTTT

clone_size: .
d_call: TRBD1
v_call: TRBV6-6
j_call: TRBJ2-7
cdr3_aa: CASSNRGTGLGEQYF
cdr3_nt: TGTGCCAGCAGTAACCGCGGGACAGGGCTTGGGGAGCAGTACTTC

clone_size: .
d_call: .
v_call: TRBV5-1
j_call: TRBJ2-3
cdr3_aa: CASSLPGADTQYF
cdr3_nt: TGCGCCAGCAGCTTGCCGGGAGCAGATACGCAGTATTTT

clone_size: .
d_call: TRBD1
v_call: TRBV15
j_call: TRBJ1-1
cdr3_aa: CATMAGGGDTEAFF
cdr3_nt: TGTGCCACCATGGCAGGGGGAGGAGACACTGAAGCTTTCTTT

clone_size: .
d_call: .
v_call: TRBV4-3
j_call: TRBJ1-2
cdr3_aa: CASSQDIRSIYGYTF
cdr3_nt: TGCGCCAGCAGCCAAGATATCAGGTCGATCTATGGCTACACCTTC

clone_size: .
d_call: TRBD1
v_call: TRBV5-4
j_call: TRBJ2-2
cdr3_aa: CASSFQGAPAGELFF
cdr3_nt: TGTGCCAGCAGCTTCCAGGGGGCGCCCGCCGGGGAGCTGTTTTTT